The T cell receptor (beta chain) under discussion was sequenced for a study of blood T cell repertoires in COVID-19. On the study more broadly: Sources were T cells, B-cell-depleted T cells, or PBMCs; the material itself was cDNA or gDNA.

While infection was still active, Seattle patients were enrolled and then followed longitudinally. The authors' processing: Quantification of nucleated cells was approximated via reference gene primer amplification. Sequencing was performed with immunoSEQ multiplex PCR; in TCRdb, only in-frame clones are kept and a portion is missing. The DNA gave D and trimming, while V, J and clone size come from that table. The repertoire holds over 200,000 clones, with 90% to 95% as singletons. V lost 2 bases and J lost 2, with 13 bases in between. Per germline, CDR1 MNHEY and CDR2 SMNVEV (reference sequence). The CDR3 sequence is 15 residues long.

V usage is TRBV27 and J usage is TRBJ2-7, with D unclear. The receptor was derived from a man aged 55 to 69 with COVID-19, enrolled during active disease. Sequencing input: peripheral blood. CDR3 nucleotides: TGTGCCAGCAGTTTAAAACCCACCCCAGCCTACGAGCAGTACTTC. This encodes CASSLKPTPAYEQYF.